The source of this T cell receptor (beta chain) is a study of T cell responses to AZD1222 COVID-19 vaccine. Study-wide results and caveats: At study baseline, merely about 6 AZD1222 recipients were seropositive. In a largely white British group with more females than males, clonal diversity was possibly underestimated.

The CDR3 runs 17 residues. Trimming took off 0 bases at V and 2 bases at J, with 13 bases between the two ends. CDR1 SGHAT and CDR2 FQNNGV come from the germline V gene. Assay: immunoSEQ multiplex PCR; the TCRdb copy retains only in-frame clones and omits some. The repertoire has around 140,000 clones, roughly nine tenths of them found once; the top ten carry 1.5% to 2%. With regard to this clone: As yet, its antigen is unknown.

V is TRBV11-2 and J is TRBJ2-2, with TRBD1 as a possible D gene (6 bases). The receptor was isolated from an adult in good health. The specimen was peripheral blood, collected on day 0 of AZD1222 vaccination. The CDR3, as DNA: TGTGCCAGCAGCTTAGATCGTTGGACAGCCAACACCGGGGAGCTGTTTTTT. It yields the protein CASSLDRWTANTGELFF.